In its sample, the clone carrying this TCR beta chain was seen a few times. Its antigen is unidentified. The record originates from a study of cytomegalovirus exposure and HLA in healthy donors. Study-wide context: Previous work identified 117 million unique TCR beta sequences from around 200 million T cells. The study's findings and limits: Most TCR sequences proved rare, with some public TCRs found in many donors. In a later analysis, HLA-associated TCR beta chains were more clonally expanded than equally common others. The classifier reportedly diagnosed cytomegalovirus status with high sensitivity and specificity.

The CDR3 has 13 amino acids. Germline CDR1 and CDR2: SQVTM and ANQGSEA. J gave up 8 bases and V 7 bases, and 9 bases lay outside the gene matches. PCR amplification relied on 60 Vbeta primers (plus 13 Jbeta primers). Here immunoSEQ multiplex PCR was the method, and the copy in TCRdb shows in-frame clones only, minus some. The sample has 210,000 or so clones; 70% to 85% are singletons. The TCR was taken from a woman aged 55-70 years in good health and CMV-seropositive. The specimen sequenced was PBMCs. The rearrangement uses TRBV29-1 and TRBJ1-2; TRBD1 agrees at 11 bases. As DNA, the CDR3 is TGCAGCGCTAACGGACAGGGGGCGAGAGGCTACACCTTC. Translation gives CSANGQGARGYTF.